The entry that follows covers one T cell receptor beta chain sequence. Its antigen has not been determined. No base quality values were provided; no much bigger clone lies one nucleotide off. The germline V gene gives CDR1 as MNHEY and CDR2 as SVGAGI. The V end gives up 9 bases and the J end 0 bases, leaving 8 bases in the junction not matched to a gene. Spanning cysteine to phenylalanine, the CDR3 consists of 15 amino acids. CDR3 DNA is the only sequence kept; it has 45 bases, read in frame from the first base. The trial excluded patients who had a history of autoimmune disease or who were on systemic immunosuppression. In every dose cohort, peripheral blood was drawn for TCR sequencing at baseline, cycle 4 day 1, and cycle 7 day 1. Samples came from an open-label, multicenter, first-in-human phase I dose-escalation trial of ivuxolimab. The trial enrolled adults with locally advanced or metastatic head and neck squamous cell, hepatocellular, melanoma or renal cell carcinoma. Before TCR sequencing, CD4+ and CD8+ T cells were separately sorted from peripheral blood.

Genomic DNA was extracted from sorted cells for sequencing of the TCRbeta CDR3 region. The immunoSEQ Assay was used for sequencing of TCRbeta CDR3 regions. TCRdb took over this immuneACCESS table, retaining in-frame rearrangements with V and J assigned. Such tables are incomplete; in checked studies, under half of the missing clones stem from an unresolved V gene, and the remainder is unexplained. In this sample the table shows fewer than 65,000 clones, over 75% of which occur a single time. The ten largest make up 10% to 12% of the sample. The sample originates from a study of OX40 agonist ivuxolimab in advanced cancers. Concerning the study at large: Ivuxolimab was a fully human IgG2 agonistic monoclonal antibody targeting the costimulatory receptor OX40 (CD134). Intravenous ivuxolimab was administered to patients every 2 weeks at six dose levels: 0.01, 0.1, 0.3, 1.5, 3 and 10 mg/kg. Of the approximately 50 patients in dose escalation, about 19 had hepatocellular carcinoma, about 15 had melanoma, 9 had renal cell carcinoma and 9 had head and neck cancer. The dose-escalation cohort was roughly 80% male with a mean age of approximately 60 years, ranging from roughly 23 to 85. Patients were allowed to have had prior anti-PD-1, anti-PD-L1 or anti-CTLA-4 therapy, and less than 45% of the dose-escalation patients had previously received checkpoint inhibitors. Partial responses occurred in three dose-escalation patients, of whom one had hepatocellular carcinoma and two had cutaneous melanoma. Peripheral TCRbeta sequencing was intended to test whether TCR sequence diversity was altered and clonal T-cell expansion was caused by ivuxolimab. The paper describes the monotherapy dose-escalation part (N of about 52 patients) of the phase I trial of ivuxolimab. What the research found in general, with its limitations: Low levels of normalized T-cell clonal expansion were also seen in some patients who did not respond. On average, CD8+ T cells showed more expanded clones than CD4+ T cells after ivuxolimab. In the 0.1-3.0 mg/kg groups, partial responders had among the lowest normalized peripheral clonal expansion, particularly in CD8+ T cells. At doses from 0.1 to 3.0 mg/kg, clonal expansion was seen in both CD4+ and CD8+ blood T cells between baseline and week 6. Which antigens the clonally expanded peripheral T cells were specific for was not determined.

This sequence originates from an adult with an advanced solid tumor such as melanoma, head and neck, liver or kidney cancer. The V and J segments used are TRBV6-5 and TRBJ2-7; TRBD2 fits 10 bases in the junction. The material sequenced was CD4+ or CD8+ T cells sorted from blood, taken in a trial of the OX40 agonist ivuxolimab. The DNA sequence is given as TGTGCCAGTTGGACCCTAGCGGGGGTCTCCTACGAGCAGTACTTC. The encoded protein is CASWTLAGVSYEQYF.